This entry describes one T cell receptor (beta chain). Antigen unknown. Other nucleotide sequences in the sample specify the same CDR3. These data belong to a study of shared clonotypes between healthy human individuals. Findings and caveats of the study: Relative to their counterparts shared across all four donors, non-shared clonotypes exhibited diminished generation probabilities. Larger estimated richness was generally recorded for naive subsets relative to memory subsets.

The material for each subset, its genomic DNA, was split evenly across several immunoSEQ plates. Generated by immunoSEQ multiplex PCR, the TCRdb table keeps only in-frame clones and is missing some. Of some 95,000 clones in the sample, approximately 63% were seen once. V was pared by 7 bases and J by 3 bases, with 10 bases between. The CDR3 has 12 amino acids. Germline values: CDR1 MDHEN, CDR2 SYDVKM. J is TRBJ2-7 and V is TRBV28; D remains ambiguous. The sequence came from a man aged 25-40 years in good health. The sequencing input was memory CD8+ T cells sorted from blood. Subset described: CD45RO+ cells pooled with CCR7-negative TemRA cells. DNA of the CDR3: TGTGCCAGCACCCCTGGGGTCTACGAGCAGTACTTC. Encoded protein: CASTPGVYEQYF.